The 31 T cell receptor beta chains below were found in one sample sequenced in a study of blood T cell repertoires in COVID-19. The repertoire was sequenced with immunoSEQ multiplex PCR; TCRdb's copy has only in-frame clones and lacks some. The sample contains approximately 150,000 clones, around 80% of which appear only once. Sequencing input: PBMCs or T cells enriched from blood (not recorded which). The receptors were gathered from a woman in her seventies in a cohort exposed to, infected with or recovered from COVID-19 (not recorded which).

The chain has TRBV28 and TRBJ2-7, with TRBD2 matching 7 bases. This CDR3 contains 14 residues. Per the germline V gene, CDR1 is MDHEN and CDR2 is SYDVKM. The V segment lost 7 bases and the J segment 4 bases; nucleotides outside the gene matches: 10. CDR3 sequence (DNA): TGTGCCAGCAAGGGCGGGAGAAATCCTTACGAGCAGTACTTC. Its protein product is CASKGGRNPYEQYF.

This clone occurred a few times. This chain links TRBV21-1 with TRBJ2-1; the table calls TRBD1, which could not be checked here. TRBV21-1 is marked as a pseudogene. The CDR3 consists of 15 residues. The CDR3 nucleotides read TGTGCCAGCAGCAAACTAGGACAGGGCGGCAATGAGCAGTTCTTC. It codes for CASSKLGQGGNEQFF.

The V call is TRBV25-1, the J call TRBJ2-5; TRBD1 matches at 7 bases. J was trimmed by 8 bases and V by 4 bases; bases with no gene match: 10. The germline V gene encodes CDR1 MGHDK and CDR2 SYGVNS. This CDR3 has 14 residues. CDR3: CASSVAGTVPTQYF. CDR3 DNA: TGTGCCAGCAGTGTCGCCGGGACAGTGCCTACCCAGTACTTC.

The chain uses TRBV24-1 and TRBJ1-2; D possibly corresponds to TRBD1 (5 bases). This CDR3 has 12 amino acids. The germline CDR1 and CDR2 sequences are KGHDR and SFDVKD. The V gene lost 4 bases and the J gene lost 3 bases, with 5 bases spanning the gap. In DNA form, the CDR3 reads TGTGCCACCAGTGACAGGGACTATGGCTACACCTTC. Amino acid sequence: CATSDRDYGYTF.

The chain combines TRBV4-2 with TRBJ2-6; D not certain. This CDR3 contains 16 residues. Germline V gene sequence: CDR1 LGHNA, CDR2 YNFKEQ. V lost 4 bases and J 0 bases, leaving 10 bases between the germline ends. CDR3 in amino acids: CASSPLDSSGANVLTF. The CDR3 DNA reads as TGTGCCAGCAGCCCGCTCGATAGCTCTGGGGCCAACGTCCTGACTTTC.

The rearrangement joins TRBV7-6 to TRBJ2-3; the D is unclear. Germline CDR1 and CDR2: SGHVS and FNYEAQ. The CDR3 spans 17 residues. Trimming pared 0 bases from V and 2 bases from J, leaving 15 bases between. CDR3 loop: CASSLAYPAALTDTQYF. The CDR3, as DNA: TGTGCCAGCAGCTTAGCGTATCCCGCGGCACTCACAGATACGCAGTATTTT.

The chain combines TRBV7-2 with TRBJ1-2, with TRBD1 matching 8 bases. Germline loops: CDR1 SGHTA, CDR2 FQGNSA. With V trimmed by 5 bases and J by 8 bases, 13 bases remained unmatched. CDR3 size: 15 residues. The CDR3 DNA reads TGTGCCAGCAGCCCTGGAGGGTCAGGGGGCCGAGGCTACACCTTC. Protein product: CASSPGGSGGRGYTF. Full variable domain (missing parts from reference TRBV7-2 and TRBJ1-2): GAGVSQSPSNKVTEKGKDVELRCDPISGHTALYWYRQSLGQGLEFLIYFQGNSAPDKSGLPSDRFSAERTGGSVSTLTIQRTQQEDSAVYLCASSPGGSGGRGYTFGSGTRLTVV.

V and J are TRBV4-2 and TRBJ2-1; the D is unclear. V was shortened by 4 bases and J by 4 bases, with 20 bases between the two germline ends. CDR3 length equals 17 residues. CDR1 is LGHNA and CDR2 is YNFKEQ in the germline V gene. CDR3 residues: CASSPPAWRKEYNEQFF. CDR3 in DNA: TGTGCCAGCAGCCCCCCCGCTTGGAGAAAGGAGTACAATGAGCAGTTCTTC.

V usage is TRBV5-1 and J usage is TRBJ2-3, with a tentative D call TRBD2 (7 bases). Trimming stripped 4 bases from V and 0 bases from J, with 12 bases between. The germline V gene has CDR1 SGHRS and CDR2 YFSETQ. The CDR3 has 15 amino acids. The CDR3 bases are TGCGCCAGCAGCAATGCGGGGGCGAGCACAGATACGCAGTATTTT. This translates into CASSNAGASTDTQYF.

This clone showed up just once. This sequence joins TRBV5-1 and TRBJ2-1; D may be TRBD2 (5 bases). The CDR3 runs 15 residues. V was trimmed by 7 bases and J by 2 bases, leaving 16 bases between them. Germline values: CDR1 SGHRS, CDR2 YFSETQ. The CDR3 nucleotides read TGCGCCAGCGCACTCGGGGAGAACCCCTACAATGAGCAGTTCTTC. Its protein product is CASALGENPYNEQFF. The full variable domain, completed using reference TRBV5-1 and TRBJ2-1, is KAGVTQTPRYLIKTRGQQVTLSCSPISGHRSVSWYQQTPGQGLQFLFEYFSETQRNKGNFPGRFSGRQFSNSRSEMNVSTLELGDSALYLCASALGENPYNEQFFGPGTRLTVL.

V gene TRBV5-4 combines with J gene TRBJ2-2, with 10 nucleotides matching TRBD1. J lost 7 bases, V lost 4 bases, and 13 bases had no gene match. The germline V gene has CDR1 SGHNT and CDR2 YYREEE (reference sequence). The CDR3 has 17 amino acids. The CDR3 DNA follows: TGTGCCAGCAGCCCTTATGTTGACAGGGGGCGGGGCGGGGAGCTGTTTTTT. The encoded protein is CASSPYVDRGRGGELFF.

The chain carries TRBV7-9 and TRBJ1-6, with 9 bases identical to TRBD1. Unmatched junction bases numbered 1, after V lost 3 bases and J lost 7 bases. This CDR3 is 14 amino acids long. Germline lookup yields CDR1 SEHNR and CDR2 FQNEAQ (reference sequence). This CDR3 reads CASSFGQGNSPLHF. Here the CDR3 DNA reads TGTGCCAGCAGCTTCGGACAGGGGAATTCACCCCTCCACTTT.

The genes are TRBV10-3 and TRBJ1-4; 12 positions agree with TRBD1. V was clipped by 6 bases and J by 10 bases; unmatched bases: 6. Germline V lookup: CDR1 ENHRY, CDR2 SYGVKD. The CDR3 consists of 14 residues. CDR3 bases: TGTGCCATCAGGTCGGGACAGGGGGCGGGAAAACTGTTTTTT. The encoded protein is CAIRSGQGAGKLFF.

The V call is TRBV7-9, the J call TRBJ1-2, with D perhaps TRBD1 (6 bases). Germline V CDR1 and CDR2: SEHNR, FQNEAQ (reference sequence). V was trimmed by 0 bases and J by 8 bases, leaving 10 bases between them. This CDR3 spans 13 amino acids. Written as DNA, the CDR3 is TGTGCCAGCAGCTTAGCAGGGGGAGCCGGCTACACCTTC. Protein sequence: CASSLAGGAGYTF.

This chain links TRBV7-9 with TRBJ2-5, with 9 bases fitting TRBD1. After removal of 4 bases from V and 9 bases from J, the junction contained 9 bases not matched to a gene. Germline V gene lookup returns CDR1 SEHNR and CDR2 FQNEAQ (reference sequence). The CDR3 has 14 residues. The DNA of the CDR3 is TGTGCCAGCAGCTGGGGACAGGGAACTACATCCCAGTACTTC. Translated, it gives CASSWGQGTTSQYF.

This chain uses TRBV28 with TRBJ2-5, with 8 nucleotides matching TRBD2. CDR1 and CDR2 from the germline V gene are MDHEN and SYDVKM. Unmatched junction bases numbered 6, after V lost 1 base and J lost 5 bases. This CDR3 has 15 amino acids. The CDR3 DNA reads TGTGCCAGCAGTTTATCCCGGGGGGGGCGGGAGACCCAGTACTTC. Translating it yields CASSLSRGGRETQYF.

The chain recombines TRBV14 with TRBJ1-1; D is unclear. This CDR3 region has 21 residues. V lost 1 base, J lost 1 base, and 28 bases lay in between. Germline assignment: CDR1 SGHDN and CDR2 FVKESK. This CDR3 is CASSQVVAGLRALYENTEAFF. The CDR3 region has the DNA TGTGCCAGCAGCCAAGTGGTCGCGGGGTTAAGGGCCCTGTACGAGAACACTGAAGCTTTCTTT.

V and J are TRBV4-2 and TRBJ1-1; D unresolved. Germline CDR1 and CDR2: LGHNA and YNFKEQ. CDR3 length: 13 amino acids. Trimming took off 1 base at V and 2 bases at J, with 5 bases between the two ends. CDR3 sequence: CASSQGPNTEAFF. The DNA of the CDR3 is TGTGCCAGCAGCCAAGGGCCCAACACTGAAGCTTTCTTT.

The genes are TRBV11-3 and TRBJ1-4; D gene uncertain. The CDR3 has 13 amino acids. CDR1 and CDR2 from the germline V gene are SGHNT and YENEEA. The V gene lost 4 bases and the J gene lost 4 bases, with 7 bases spanning the gap. CDR3 region: CASSSQNNEKLFF. In DNA, the CDR3 is TGTGCCAGCAGCTCCCAGAATAATGAAAAACTGTTTTTT.

This chain connects TRBV9 to TRBJ2-1; TRBD2 matches at 11 bases. After removal of 2 bases from V and 6 bases from J, the junction contained 4 bases not matched to a gene. Germline V lookup: CDR1 SGDLS, CDR2 YYNGEE. The CDR3 sequence is 15 residues long. The CDR3 reads CASSVTSGMVNEQFF. The CDR3 nucleotides read TGTGCCAGCAGCGTGACTAGCGGGATGGTCAATGAGCAGTTCTTC.

The genes are TRBV30 and TRBJ1-3, with D unresolved. The CDR3 is 14 amino acids. V was cut by 0 bases and J by 0 bases, with 6 bases left in between. From germline, CDR1 is GTSNPN and CDR2 SVGIG (reference sequence). For the CDR3, the DNA is TGTGCCTGGAGTGTGACTTTCTCTGGAAACACCATATATTTT. This encodes CAWSVTFSGNTIYF.

The V and J genes are TRBV27 and TRBJ2-1, with D unclear. Trimming stripped 0 bases from V and 9 bases from J, with 12 bases between. Germline loops: CDR1 MNHEY, CDR2 SMNVEV (reference sequence). The CDR3 runs 14 residues. The CDR3 coding sequence is TGTGCCAGCAGTTTATCGCCGACTGTGCGTGAGCAGTTCTTC. Protein sequence: CASSLSPTVREQFF.

This clone has just a few counts. This rearrangement joins TRBV5-4 to TRBJ1-1, with TRBD1 matching 7 bases. The CDR3 sequence is 16 residues long. Losses at the gene ends were 3 bases for V and 0 bases for J; bases not matched to a gene: 8. Germline V gene lookup returns CDR1 SGHNT and CDR2 YYREEE (reference sequence). CDR3: CASSSTWDSLNTEAFF. DNA for the CDR3: TGTGCCAGCAGCTCTACATGGGACAGCCTGAACACTGAAGCTTTCTTT.

V and J are TRBV5-1 and TRBJ1-2; TRBD1 matches 8 bases. There are 14 residues in the CDR3. Trimming took 4 bases from V and 3 from J; bases not matched to a gene: 5. The germline gives CDR1 SGHRS, CDR2 YFSETQ. In nucleotides, the CDR3 is TGCGCCAGCAGCGAGTTGACAGGGGACTATGGCTACACCTTC. Protein sequence: CASSELTGDYGYTF.

V and J are TRBV5-4 and TRBJ1-2; possible D gene TRBD1, 5 bases. The CDR3 sequence is 15 residues long. Germline CDR1 reads SGHNT; CDR2 reads YYREEE (reference sequence). The V end was cut by 5 bases, the J end by 2 bases, with 16 bases between. CDR3 sequence reads: CASSSGGTENYGYTF. The DNA of the CDR3 is TGTGCCAGCAGTTCGGGGGGGACCGAAAACTATGGCTACACCTTC.

On this clone: Different DNA sequences within this sample yield the same CDR3. The chain couples TRBV18 to TRBJ2-7; D is perhaps TRBD2 (6 bases). CDR1 is KGHSH, CDR2 LQKENI, per germline. Trimming took 3 bases from V and 3 from J, leaving 6 bases between them. The CDR3 is 12 amino acids. The DNA for the CDR3 is TGTGCCAGCTCACCGGGAGGCTACGAGCAGTACTTC. Translating it yields CASSPGGYEQYF.

V is TRBV12-3 or TRBV12-4 and J is TRBJ2-2; the D gene is possibly TRBD1 (5 bases). The CDR3 spans 13 residues. V lost 5 bases and J lost 6, with 10 bases in between. The CDR3 bases are TGTGCCAGCAGTACAAACAGGCCCGGGGAGCTGTTTTTT. This codes for CASSTNRPGELFF.

The rearrangement uses TRBV4-2 and TRBJ2-3, with a weak D call TRBD2 (5 bases). Between the trimmed V and J ends, which lost 2 bases and 4 bases, there was a span of 10 bases. CDR1 is LGHNA, CDR2 YNFKEQ, per germline. This CDR3 is built from 14 residues. CDR3 sequence: CASSQWASSDTQYF. The DNA for the CDR3 is TGTGCCAGCAGCCAATGGGCTAGCTCAGATACGCAGTATTTT.

The chain is built from TRBV2 and TRBJ2-5; 10 positions match TRBD2. The CDR3 has 15 amino acids. Losses at the gene ends were 5 bases for V and 5 bases for J; bases not matched to a gene: 8. The V gene's germline CDR1 is SNHLY and CDR2 FYNNEI. CDR3 in DNA: TGTGCCAGCAGTCAACTAGCGGGGCCCTGGGAGACCCAGTACTTC. Residues: CASSQLAGPWETQYF.

The chain joins TRBV19 to TRBJ2-7; TRBD2 might be the D (5 bases). This CDR3 spans 15 amino acids. Germline V gives CDR1 LNHDA, CDR2 SQIVND (reference sequence). V shed 6 bases and J shed 0 bases, with 15 bases lying between them. This CDR3 is CASRSMVGSSYEQYF. CDR3 in DNA: TGTGCCAGTAGATCGATGGTGGGGAGCTCCTACGAGCAGTACTTC. Full variable domain (remainder filled in from reference TRBV19 and TRBJ2-7): DGGITQSPKYLFRKEGQNVTLSCEQNLNHDAMYWYRQDPGQGLRLIYYSQIVNDFQKGDIAEGYSVSREKKESFPLTVTSAQKNPTAFYLCASRSMVGSSYEQYFGPGTRLTVT.

The chain employs TRBV6-5 and TRBJ2-1, with 9 bases fitting TRBD2. Per germline, CDR1 MNHEY and CDR2 SVGAGI. V shed 0 bases, J shed 10 bases, and the junction held 4 bases outside the gene matches. The CDR3 covers 14 residues. The CDR3 region has the DNA TGTGCCAGCAGTTACTCGAAAGCGGGAGGAGAGCAGTTCTTC. Protein: CASSYSKAGGEQFF.